The next 19 T cell receptor beta chains were all read from a single sample in a study of T cell responses to AZD1222 COVID-19 vaccine. Generated by immunoSEQ multiplex PCR, the TCRdb table keeps only in-frame clones and is missing some. Of around 180,000 clones in the sample, 85% to 90% are singletons; the top ten hold 26%. The source was peripheral blood, collected 28 days after the second AZD1222 dose. These receptors came from an adult who received the AZD1222 COVID-19 vaccine.

The chain uses TRBV9 and TRBJ2-5, with 7 bases identical to TRBD1. Losses at the gene ends were 0 bases for V and 2 bases for J; bases not matched to a gene: 7. Germline CDR1 SGDLS, CDR2 YYNGEE. The CDR3 length is 16 residues. CDR3 amino acids: CASSVALGQTQETQYF. The CDR3 nucleotides read TGTGCCAGCAGCGTAGCTCTGGGACAGACTCAAGAGACCCAGTACTTC.

The V gene is TRBV30, the J gene TRBJ2-5; 10 positions agree with TRBD1. J was trimmed by 1 base and V by 3 bases; bases with no gene match: 8. Germline V gene sequence: CDR1 GTSNPN, CDR2 SVGIG (reference sequence). This CDR3 spans 16 amino acids. Here the CDR3 DNA reads TGTGCCTGGAGCGTCCGGGACAGGGGCCGCCAAGAGACCCAGTACTTC. Protein sequence: CAWSVRDRGRQETQYF.

CDR3 coding DNA: TGTGCCAGCAGCTTAGACGGGGGGGCGCAGAGGGAAGCTTTCTTT. Encoded protein: CASSLDGGAQREAFF. The chain joins TRBV7-9 to TRBJ1-1; D perhaps matches TRBD1 (6 bases). The length of the CDR3 is 15 residues. Germline lookup yields CDR1 SEHNR and CDR2 FQNEAQ (reference sequence). V was cut by 1 base and J by 8 bases, with 17 bases left in between.

The CDR3 sequence: CASSKNGRGSSYEQYF. The CDR3 nucleotides read TGTGCCAGCAGCAAAAATGGTCGGGGGAGCTCCTACGAGCAGTACTTC. This chain links TRBV21-1 with TRBJ2-7; the table gives TRBD2 as D, unverified against the DNA. TRBV21-1 is annotated as a pseudogene. The CDR3 is 16 amino acids.

The chain couples TRBV7-2 to TRBJ2-3; tentative D call: TRBD2 (6 bases). V dropped 0 bases and J dropped 4 bases, with 14 bases sitting between them. The germline V gene encodes CDR1 SGHTA and CDR2 FQGNSA. The CDR3 has 16 residues. CDR3 bases: TGTGCCAGCAGCTTAGCTGGGGGAGGTTTCGCAGATACGCAGTATTTT. Amino acid sequence: CASSLAGGGFADTQYF.

This clone was picked up a small number of times. V usage is TRBV28 and J usage is TRBJ2-7; D gene uncertain. The V end lost 2 bases, the J end lost 1 base, and 9 bases lay between the germline ends. This CDR3 is built from 14 residues. The germline gives CDR1 MDHEN, CDR2 SYDVKM. The CDR3 coding sequence is TGTGCCAGCAGTTTACGGCACTATTCCTACGAGCAGTACTTC. Encoded protein: CASSLRHYSYEQYF.

The chain links TRBV30 to TRBJ2-5; D may correspond to TRBD1 or TRBD2 (5 bases each). Trimming removed 4 bases at V and 1 base at J, with 13 bases between. Germline assignment: CDR1 GTSNPN and CDR2 SVGIG (reference sequence). The CDR3 extends over 14 amino acids. DNA for the CDR3: TGTGCCTGGAAGAGGGGATCGGCCCAAGAGACCCAGTACTTC. It specifies CAWKRGSAQETQYF.

The chain couples TRBV9 to TRBJ1-6; no definite D call. This CDR3 comprises 15 residues. V gave up 0 bases and J gave up 10 bases, with 14 bases separating them. Per germline, CDR1 SGDLS and CDR2 YYNGEE. The CDR3 region is CASSVGVQMESPLHF. The CDR3 DNA reads TGTGCCAGCAGCGTAGGGGTTCAAATGGAATCACCCCTCCACTTT.

The V and J genes are TRBV28 and TRBJ1-5; the match to TRBD1 covers 7 bases. This CDR3 is built from 14 residues. The germline gives CDR1 MDHEN, CDR2 SYDVKM. After removal of 6 bases from V and 0 bases from J, the junction contained 2 bases not matched to a gene. The CDR3 loop reads CASRPGGSNQPQHF. The CDR3 DNA reads TGTGCCAGCAGACCAGGGGGTAGCAATCAGCCCCAGCATTTT.

The rearrangement links TRBV4-2 to TRBJ1-2; 7 bases are a match to TRBD1. The germline V gene encodes CDR1 LGHNA and CDR2 YNFKEQ. Trimming took 1 base from V and 10 from J; bases not matched to a gene: 15. CDR3 length equals 16 residues. As DNA, the CDR3 is TGTGCCAGCAGCCAAGGGCCCCTCCGGGACAGCGCCGACTACACCTTC. Translation: CASSQGPLRDSADYTF.

This clone appeared a few times. This sequence joins TRBV6-5 and TRBJ2-7, with 7 bases fitting TRBD1. CDR1 is MNHEY, CDR2 SVGAGI, per germline. The CDR3 runs to 16 residues. Trimming at V came to 2 bases and at J to 0 bases, leaving 7 bases not matched to a gene. The CDR3 DNA reads TGTGCCAGCAGTTACGCGGACAGGTCTGCCTCCTACGAGCAGTACTTC. Translating gives CASSYADRSASYEQYF.

The chain links TRBV6-2 or TRBV6-3 to TRBJ2-7, with 8 bases aligning to TRBD1. V dropped 0 bases and J dropped 5; count of bases not matched to a gene: 6. This CDR3 spans 15 amino acids. The V gene's germline CDR1 is MNHEY and CDR2 SVGEGT. DNA for the CDR3: TGTGCCAGCAGTTACTCCGGACAGGGTACCCACGAGCAGTACTTC. Translating it yields CASSYSGQGTHEQYF.

The chain has TRBV2 and TRBJ2-7, with a possible D match to TRBD1 (6 bases). V was trimmed by 7 bases and J by 4 bases, leaving 17 bases between them. The CDR3 has 14 amino acids. Germline CDR1 reads SNHLY; CDR2 reads FYNNEI. This CDR3 reads CASTAVRQGYEQYF. CDR3 in DNA: TGTGCCAGCACCGCGGTTCGCCAGGGGTACGAGCAGTACTTC.

The gene calls are TRBV7-9 and TRBJ2-5; D ambiguous. From germline, CDR1 is SEHNR and CDR2 FQNEAQ (reference sequence). Trimming stripped 4 bases from V and 1 base from J, with 13 bases between. The CDR3 is 15 amino acids. Here the CDR3 reads CASSSAATSQETQYF. In DNA form, the CDR3 reads TGTGCCAGCAGCTCCGCCGCGACTTCCCAAGAGACCCAGTACTTC.

The CDR3 here is CASSGIGGDEQYF. The CDR3 DNA reads TGTGCCAGCAGTGGTATAGGGGGGGACGAGCAGTACTTC. This sequence joins TRBV2 and TRBJ2-7, with a possible D match to TRBD2 (7 bases). V was shortened by 4 bases and J by 5 bases, with 12 bases between the two germline ends. The CDR3 has 13 residues. CDR1 is SNHLY and CDR2 is FYNNEI in the germline V gene.

This clone was found a few times. CDR3 amino acids: CASSSGLAGVSEQFF. CDR3 sequence (DNA): TGTGCCAGCAGCTCGGGACTAGCGGGAGTTAGCGAGCAGTTCTTC. This chain joins TRBV5-4 and TRBJ2-1; 14 nucleotides match TRBD2. CDR3 length equals 15 residues. V dropped 3 bases and J dropped 10; count of bases not matched to a gene: 6. Germline V gene lookup returns CDR1 SGHNT and CDR2 YYREEE (reference sequence).

The chain is built from TRBV6-5 and TRBJ1-2; D gene ambiguous. CDR1 MNHEY and CDR2 SVGAGI come from the germline V gene. The CDR3 covers 15 residues. V was trimmed by 7 bases and J by 8 bases, leaving 23 bases between them. CDR3 DNA: TGTGCCAGCAAGTCGAACGTACAGCCACGTGAAGGCTACACCTTC. Encoded protein: CASKSNVQPREGYTF.

The genes are TRBV7-3 and TRBJ2-1, with D maybe TRBD2 (5 bases). There are 11 residues in the CDR3. Germline V gene data show CDR1 as SGHTA and CDR2 as FQGTGA. The germline V and J ends were trimmed by 5 bases and 8 bases, with 7 bases remaining between them. The CDR3 spells CASSTGDEQFF. The CDR3 nucleotides are TGTGCCAGCAGCACCGGGGATGAGCAGTTCTTC. The variable domain in full, with the rest retrieved from reference TRBV7-3 and TRBJ2-1, is GAGVSQTPSNKVTEKGKYVELRCDPISGHTALYWYRQSLGQGPEFLIYFQGTGAADDSGLPNDRFFAVRPEGSVSTLKIQRTERGDSAVYLCASSTGDEQFFGPGTRLTVL.

The chain has TRBV28 and TRBJ1-2; no clear D. Germline CDR1 reads MDHEN; CDR2 reads SYDVKM. V lost 5 bases and J 7 bases, leaving 14 bases between the germline ends. The CDR3 has 13 residues. CDR3 protein: CASSVLEFSGYTF. The CDR3 coding sequence is TGTGCCAGCAGTGTACTGGAGTTCTCTGGCTACACCTTC.